This T cell receptor (beta chain) was obtained from a study of low-dose radiotherapy and immunotherapy resistance in tumors (dated by TCRdb to the early 2020s). General notes on the study: Patients in Cohort 1 were given 0.5 Gy per fraction every 2 weeks, and the prescribed total PTV dose was 6.5 Gy. Intravenous cyclophosphamide at 200 mg/m2 was administered every two weeks, one day ahead of each radiation and immunotherapy administration. Patients took aspirin 300 mg orally once daily for four cycles, starting on cycle 1 day 1. Nivolumab was administered intravenously as a 240 mg flat dose every two weeks, and ipilimumab was administered intravenously at 1 mg/kg every six weeks. In Cohort 2, 1 Gy per fraction was delivered every two weeks, for a total of 13 Gy over 26 weeks. Randomization of trial participants into treatment groups was not performed. The translational analysis covered eight patients: three from the first dose cohort and the first five from the second dose cohort.

The CDR3 contains 14 residues, cysteine and phenylalanine counted. Only the CDR3 DNA stays, 42 bases, in frame from base 1. Trimming at the junction amounts to 4 bases on V and 1 base on J, and the germline ends lie 8 bases apart. In the germline V gene, CDR1 corresponds to SNHLY and CDR2 to FYNNEI. The table lists this clonotype with many counts. What this receptor recognizes is not known. Base-call qualities are not available, and no considerably larger clone is one nucleotide away. Superscript III and a set of TRAV- and TRBV-specific primers were used to synthesize first-strand cDNA, so that both TCRalpha and TCRbeta chains were covered. An approximately 20-cycle PCR with Phusion amplified the TCRs, pairing a constant-region primer with the adapter that was attached to the V primers. Amplification of the isolated mRNA was done with the MessageAmp II aRNA Amplification Kit, which involved an approximately 15-hour in vitro transcription at 37 degrees C. The Dynabeads mRNA DIRECT Purification Kit was used to isolate the mRNA for TCR sequencing. Indexed Illumina adapters were added in a second roughly 23-cycle Phusion PCR, and the resulting products were purified with AMPure XP beads. Deep sequencing of TCRalpha and TCRbeta libraries was performed on an Illumina MiniSeq instrument. Processing in the source paper ran as follows. Custom Perl scripts were used to pool TCR sequences that encoded the same protein, to remove out-of-frame sequences, and to calculate the abundance of each clonotype. Any TCR sequence backed by just one read was left out of the analysis. Among the metrics used to describe the repertoires were Shannon entropy, Gini index, clonality, richness, and the frequency of TCRs shared between repertoires. In TCRdb, the public reads were trimmed at Q25 with fastp and aligned with MiXCR, with productive beta chains retained. Entries that share a CDR3 protein sequence are merged under the most common genes and DNA. The V and J calls follow TCRdb's processing rather than the paper's. The sample table records about 89,000 distinct CDR3 sequences; 9.4% of these occur just once. The ten largest clones add up to 0.8% to 1.3% of the sample.

This specimen's time point label, interpreted: before trial treatment. Donors were enrolled in RACIN, a single-arm phase I dose-escalation trial combining nivolumab, ipilimumab, aspirin, low-dose cyclophosphamide and low-dose radiotherapy. Patients were eligible if they had advanced solid tumors that were TIL-negative. This sequence originates from a male donor with prostate cancer. The chain is encoded by TRBV2 joined to TRBJ2-1, with the D gene call left open. The source was PBMCs, collected before treatment. The CDR3 region reads CASSVEASYNEQFF. The DNA is TGTGCCAGCAGTGTAGAGGCGTCCTACAATGAGCAGTTCTTC. Reference TRBV2 and TRBJ2-1 proteins supply the regions before and after the CDR3; the full variable domain is: EPEVTQTPSHQVTQMGQEVILRCVPISNHLYFYWYRQILGQKVEFLVSFYNNEISEKSEIFDDQFSVERPDGSNFTLKIRSTKLEDSAMYFCASSVEASYNEQFFGPGTRLTVL.